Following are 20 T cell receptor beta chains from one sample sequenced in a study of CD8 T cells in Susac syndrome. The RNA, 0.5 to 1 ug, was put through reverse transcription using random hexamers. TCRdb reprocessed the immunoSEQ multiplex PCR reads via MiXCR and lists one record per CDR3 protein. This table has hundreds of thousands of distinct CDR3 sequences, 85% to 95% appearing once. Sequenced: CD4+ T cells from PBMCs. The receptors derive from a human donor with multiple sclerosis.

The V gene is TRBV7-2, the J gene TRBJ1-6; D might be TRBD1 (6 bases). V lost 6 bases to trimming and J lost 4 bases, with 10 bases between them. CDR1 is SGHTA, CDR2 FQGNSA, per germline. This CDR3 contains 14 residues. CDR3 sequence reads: CASSPGQYNSPLHF. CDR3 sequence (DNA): TGTGCCAGCAGTCCTGGACAGTATAATTCACCCCTCCACTTT.

This CDR3 is CASSYGGAGLAYEQYF. CDR3 nucleotide sequence: TGTGCCAGCAGTTACGGCGGGGCAGGACTCGCCTACGAGCAGTACTTC. The chain employs TRBV6-5 and TRBJ2-7, with TRBD2 as a possible D gene (6 bases). This CDR3 is built from 16 residues. Trimming removed 2 bases at V and 2 bases at J, with 16 bases between. Germline-derived CDR1 and CDR2 are MNHEY and SVGAGI.

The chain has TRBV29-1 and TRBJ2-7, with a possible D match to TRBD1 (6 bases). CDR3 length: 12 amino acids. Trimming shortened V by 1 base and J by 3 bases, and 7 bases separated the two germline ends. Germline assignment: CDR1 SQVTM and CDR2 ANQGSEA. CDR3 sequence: CSVEGRGYEQYF. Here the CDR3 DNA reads TGCAGCGTTGAAGGCAGGGGCTACGAGCAGTACTTC.

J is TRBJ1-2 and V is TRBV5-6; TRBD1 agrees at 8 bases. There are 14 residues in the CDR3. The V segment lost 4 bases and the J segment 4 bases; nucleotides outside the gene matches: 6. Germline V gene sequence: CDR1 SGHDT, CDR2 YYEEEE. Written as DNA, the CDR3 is TGTGCCAGCAGCCGGACAGGGCCTCTCTATGGCTACACCTTC. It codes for CASSRTGPLYGYTF.

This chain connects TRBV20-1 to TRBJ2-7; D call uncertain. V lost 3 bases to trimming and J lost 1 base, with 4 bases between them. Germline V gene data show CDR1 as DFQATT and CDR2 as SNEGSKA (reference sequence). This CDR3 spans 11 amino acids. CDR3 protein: CSARESYEQYF. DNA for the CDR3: TGCAGTGCTAGGGAATCCTACGAGCAGTACTTC.

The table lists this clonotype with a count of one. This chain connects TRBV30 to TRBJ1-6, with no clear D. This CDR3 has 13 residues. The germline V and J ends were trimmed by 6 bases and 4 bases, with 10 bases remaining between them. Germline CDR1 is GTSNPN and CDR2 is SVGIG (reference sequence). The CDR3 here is CACHSVYNSPLHF. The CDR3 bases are TGTGCCTGCCATTCGGTATATAATTCACCCCTCCACTTT.

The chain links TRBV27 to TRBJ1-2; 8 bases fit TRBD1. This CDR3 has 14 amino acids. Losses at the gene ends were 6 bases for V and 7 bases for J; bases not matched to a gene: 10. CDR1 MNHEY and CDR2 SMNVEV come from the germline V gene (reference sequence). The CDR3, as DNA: TGTGCCAGCAGCCGAGACAGGGGTATGGGTGGCTACACCTTC. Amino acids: CASSRDRGMGGYTF.

This CDR3 is CATSGESSYNSPLHF. The CDR3 DNA reads TGTGCCACCAGCGGCGAGAGCTCCTATAATTCACCCCTCCACTTT. This chain links TRBV15 with TRBJ1-6; no reliable D call. CDR1 and CDR2 (germline): LNHNV, YYDKDF (reference sequence). The V and J ends lost 5 bases and 0 bases respectively, with 8 bases between them. The length of the CDR3 is 15 residues.

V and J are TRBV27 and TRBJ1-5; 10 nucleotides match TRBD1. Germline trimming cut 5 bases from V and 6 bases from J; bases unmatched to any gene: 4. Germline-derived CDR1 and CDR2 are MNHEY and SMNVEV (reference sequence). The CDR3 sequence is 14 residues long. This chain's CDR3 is CASSVGQGVQPQHF. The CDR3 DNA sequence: TGTGCCAGCAGTGTCGGACAGGGGGTTCAGCCCCAGCATTTT.

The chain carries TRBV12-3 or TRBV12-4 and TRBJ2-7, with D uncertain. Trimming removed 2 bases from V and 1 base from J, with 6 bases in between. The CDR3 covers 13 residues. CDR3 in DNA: TGTGCCAGCAGTTTAATAGGGTCCTACGAGCAGTACTTC. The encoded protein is CASSLIGSYEQYF.

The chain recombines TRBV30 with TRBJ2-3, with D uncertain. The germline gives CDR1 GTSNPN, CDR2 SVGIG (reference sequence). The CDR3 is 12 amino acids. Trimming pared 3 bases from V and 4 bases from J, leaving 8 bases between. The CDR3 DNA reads TGTGCCTGGAGGGAAGGCCCAGATACGCAGTATTTT. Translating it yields CAWREGPDTQYF.

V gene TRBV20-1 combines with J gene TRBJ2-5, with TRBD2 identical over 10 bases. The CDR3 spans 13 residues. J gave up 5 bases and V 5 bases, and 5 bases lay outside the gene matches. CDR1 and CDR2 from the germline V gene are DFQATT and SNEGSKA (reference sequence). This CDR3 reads CSASSGGEETQYF. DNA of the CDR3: TGCAGTGCTTCTAGCGGGGGTGAGGAGACCCAGTACTTC.

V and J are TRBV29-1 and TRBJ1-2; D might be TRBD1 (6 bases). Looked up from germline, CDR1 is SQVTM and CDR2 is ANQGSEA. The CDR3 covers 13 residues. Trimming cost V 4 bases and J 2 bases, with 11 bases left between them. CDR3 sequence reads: CSVVGGANYGYTF. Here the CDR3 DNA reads TGCAGCGTTGTTGGGGGGGCCAACTATGGCTACACCTTC.

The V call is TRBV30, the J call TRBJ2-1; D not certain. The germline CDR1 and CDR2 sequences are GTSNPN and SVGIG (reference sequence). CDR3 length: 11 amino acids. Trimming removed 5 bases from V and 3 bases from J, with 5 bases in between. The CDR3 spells CAWENYNEQFF. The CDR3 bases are TGTGCCTGGGAAAACTACAATGAGCAGTTCTTC.

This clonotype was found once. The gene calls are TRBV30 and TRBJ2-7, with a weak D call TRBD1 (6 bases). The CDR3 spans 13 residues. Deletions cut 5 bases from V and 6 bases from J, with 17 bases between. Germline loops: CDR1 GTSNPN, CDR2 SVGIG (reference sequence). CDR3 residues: CAWSSPDRSEQYV. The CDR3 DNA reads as TGTGCCTGGTCCTCCCCCGACAGGAGCGAGCAGTACGTC.

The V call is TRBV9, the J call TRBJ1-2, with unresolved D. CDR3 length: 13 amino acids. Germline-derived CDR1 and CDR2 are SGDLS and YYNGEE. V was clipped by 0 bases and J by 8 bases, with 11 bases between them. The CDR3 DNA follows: TGTGCCAGCAGCGTAGAGGCTGGGCGAGGCTACACCTTC. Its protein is CASSVEAGRGYTF.

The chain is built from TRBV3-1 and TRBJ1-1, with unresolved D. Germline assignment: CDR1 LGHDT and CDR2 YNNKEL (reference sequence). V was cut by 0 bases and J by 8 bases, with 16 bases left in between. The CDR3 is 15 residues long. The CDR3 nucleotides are TGTGCCAGCAGCCAAGATGCCCGTTCAAGGCTAGAAGCTTTCTTT. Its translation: CASSQDARSRLEAFF.

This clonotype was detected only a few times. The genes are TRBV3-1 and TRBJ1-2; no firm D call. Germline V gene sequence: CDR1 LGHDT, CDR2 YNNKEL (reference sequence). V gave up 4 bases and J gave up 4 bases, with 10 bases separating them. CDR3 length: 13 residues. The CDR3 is CASSRESVYGYTF. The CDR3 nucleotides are TGTGCCAGCAGCCGAGAGAGCGTCTATGGCTACACCTTC. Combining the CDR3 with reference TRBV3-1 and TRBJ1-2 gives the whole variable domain DTAVSQTPKYLVTQMGNDKSIKCEQNLGHDTMYWYKQDSKKFLKIMFSYNNKELIINETVPNRFSPKSPDKAHLNLHINSLELGDSAVYFCASSRESVYGYTFGSGTRLTVV.

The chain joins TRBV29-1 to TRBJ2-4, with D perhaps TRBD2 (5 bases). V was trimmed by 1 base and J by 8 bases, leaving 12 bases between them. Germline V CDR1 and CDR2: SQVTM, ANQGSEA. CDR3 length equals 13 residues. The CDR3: CSVEGRARDIQYF. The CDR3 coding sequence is TGCAGCGTTGAAGGGAGAGCGCGGGACATTCAGTACTTC.

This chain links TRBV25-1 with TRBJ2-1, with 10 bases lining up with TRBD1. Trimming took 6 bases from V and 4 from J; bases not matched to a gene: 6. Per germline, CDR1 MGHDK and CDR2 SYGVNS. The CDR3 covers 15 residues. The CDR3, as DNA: TGTGCCAGCAGATCGGACAGGGGGAGATACAATGAGCAGTTCTTC. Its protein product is CASRSDRGRYNEQFF.